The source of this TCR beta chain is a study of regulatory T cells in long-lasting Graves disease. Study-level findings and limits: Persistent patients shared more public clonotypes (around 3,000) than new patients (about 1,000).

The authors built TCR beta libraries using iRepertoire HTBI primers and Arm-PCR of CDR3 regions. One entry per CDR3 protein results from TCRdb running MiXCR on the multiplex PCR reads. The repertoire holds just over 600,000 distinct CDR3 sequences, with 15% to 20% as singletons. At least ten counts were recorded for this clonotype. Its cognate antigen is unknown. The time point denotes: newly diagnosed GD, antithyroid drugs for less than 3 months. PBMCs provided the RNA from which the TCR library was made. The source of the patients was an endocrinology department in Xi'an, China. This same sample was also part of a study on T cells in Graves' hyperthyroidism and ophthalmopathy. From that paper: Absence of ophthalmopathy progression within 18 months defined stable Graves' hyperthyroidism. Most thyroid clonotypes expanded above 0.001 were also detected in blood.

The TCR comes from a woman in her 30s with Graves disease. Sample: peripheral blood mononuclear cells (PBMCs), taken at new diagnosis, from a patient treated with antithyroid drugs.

CDR3 nucleotides: TGTGCCAGCACCCTCACAGCTGGGGCCAACGTCCTGACTTTC. This sequence encodes CASTLTAGANVLTF. This chain joins TRBV6-1 and TRBJ2-6; no clear D gene. This CDR3 is built from 14 residues. Trimming removed 7 bases at V and 2 bases at J, with 9 bases between. Germline V gene sequence: CDR1 MNHNS, CDR2 SASEGT.